This T cell receptor (beta chain) was identified during a study of Ad26.COV2.S vaccination and SARS-CoV-2 variants (dated by TCRdb to 2020 to 2023). Some background on the complete study: Vaccine-arm donors were drawn from COV1001, a multicentre, randomized, double-blind, placebo-controlled phase I-IIa trial of Ad26.COV2.S in healthy adults. Ad26.COV2.S was administered intramuscularly at a dose of 5x10^10 or 1x10^11 viral particles, either as one shot or as two shots given 56 days apart. Investigators remained blinded to trial group allocation during experiments and outcome assessment. TCRbeta repertoire sequencing served as the tool for gauging how specific and how broad the SARS-CoV-2-reactive T cell receptors were following Ad26.COV2.S vaccination. Trial participants were randomized into five groups of five, in which low-dose or high-dose Ad26.COV2.S was given once or twice, or placebo was given on both occasions. A total of 32 samples were included in the TCR-sequenced set, comprising some 20 Ad26.COV2.S vaccine recipients, 5 placebo recipients and 8 SARS-CoV-2 convalescent individuals. The paper as a whole reports these results and caveats: Non-spike TCR breadth was comparable between vaccine and placebo recipients, consistent with the vaccine containing only spike. After vaccination, substantial breadth of spike-specific CD8+ and CD4+ T cell responses was reported. The authors noted that the TCR breadth and depth analyses may have underestimated total T cell responses. Compared with placebo recipients, Ad26.COV2.S recipients showed higher spike-specific TCR breadth (P = 0.0014). The study was not powered for comparison of responses between vaccine doses or regimens.

Taken with the paper, the label for treatment or condition translates to: 15 to 20 received Ad26.COV2.S at low or high dose, single or two shots; roughly five received placebo; per-sample allocation not given. For vaccine and placebo recipients, repertoires were sequenced using samples collected on day 63 after the first injection. Cohort 1b enrolled 20 to 30 adults aged 18-55 years at a single site in Boston, USA, between 29 July and 7 August 2020. Ad26.COV2.S was a replication-incompetent adenovirus type 26 vector that expressed a prefusion-stabilized SARS-CoV-2 spike protein derived from the original Wuhan strain. Comment on this clone: No antigen is known for it. At one boundary the junction diverges from the germline segment, which might be a read error.

The immunoSEQ Assay was the method used to sequence TCRbeta CDR3 regions. After extraction, genomic DNA underwent amplification by bias-controlled multiplex PCR, followed by high-throughput sequencing. The study's own analysis went as follows. To quantify the absolute abundance of every unique TCRbeta CDR3 region, sequences were collapsed and filtered. T cell fraction was estimated by normalization of TCRbeta template counts to usable DNA, with usable DNA being measured through amplification of reference genes present in all nucleated cells. Repertoire TCRs were annotated as SARS-CoV-2-specific when V gene, CDR3 amino acid sequence and J gene were exactly matched to a known reactive TCR set. The reference SARS-CoV-2 TCR set came from MIRA and was filtered for enrichment in COVID-19-positive ImmuneCODE repertoires, removing public or cross-reactive TCRs. Using the MIRA antigens, annotated TCRs were further analysed by specific ORF or by position within an ORF. Depth was the summed frequency of annotated unique rearrangements, while breadth was defined as annotated unique rearrangements over total unique productive rearrangements. Two-sided Wilcoxon rank-sum tests were applied when comparing TCR breadth between groups. TCRdb took over this immuneACCESS table, retaining in-frame rearrangements with V and J assigned. Such tables are incomplete; in checked studies, under half of the missing clones stem from an unresolved V gene, and the remainder is unexplained. Clone size and V and J calls were adopted from that table, with D and trimming inferred from the DNA. For this sample the table gives 300,000 to 350,000 clones, of which 70% to 90% were detected only once. About 11% of the sample is taken by the ten largest.

The CDR3 contains 16 residues, cysteine and phenylalanine counted. Left in the record is the CDR3 DNA by itself, 48 bases read in frame from the first base. The germline V gene supplies CDR1 SGHTA and CDR2 FQGTGA. Sequences were derived from peripheral blood, sampled in a trial of Ad26.COV2.S vaccine versus placebo. This sequence originates from a person aged 18-60 years who received the Ad26.COV2.S COVID-19 vaccine or a placebo. Here the chain combines TRBV7-3 and TRBJ2-1; 8 central bases correspond to TRBD2. The DNA reads as follows: TGTGCCAGCAGGTTAAATAGCGGGACCCCGTCGGGTGAGCAGTTCTTC. Its translation reads: CASRLNSGTPSGEQFF.